One and the same sample provided the 10 T cell receptor beta chains below, sequenced in a study of T cell changes during pregnancy in multiple sclerosis. TCRdb keeps only in-frame clones here, not all; method: immunoSEQ multiplex PCR. Of about 40,000 clones detected, about nine tenths appear once; the ten largest clones hold approximately 0.73%. Sequenced here: CD4+ T cells from peripheral blood mononuclear cells, sampled before pregnancy. The receptors were sampled from a female donor with multiple sclerosis, enrolled in a pregnancy study.

V and J are TRBV4-1 and TRBJ2-5; 9 positions match TRBD2. Germline V gene data show CDR1 as MGHRA and CDR2 as YSYEKL. CDR3 length: 15 amino acids. The trim removed 1 base at V and 4 bases at J, leaving 4 bases unmatched. CDR3 loop: CASSQVAGGRETQYF. CDR3 nucleotide sequence: TGCGCCAGCAGCCAAGTGGCGGGGGGGCGAGAGACCCAGTACTTC.

The V and J genes are TRBV6-1 and TRBJ2-3; 7 bases agree with TRBD1. The CDR3 sequence is 14 residues long. Germline CDR1 and CDR2: MNHNS and SASEGT. The V segment lost 6 bases and the J segment 6 bases; nucleotides outside the gene matches: 9. Written as DNA, the CDR3 is TGTGCCAGCAGACCCGACAGGGTTTCGGATACGCAGTATTTT. It yields the protein CASRPDRVSDTQYF.

The chain employs TRBV7-8 and TRBJ1-5; D may be TRBD1 (6 bases). The germline V gene encodes CDR1 SGHVS and CDR2 FQNEAQ. V shed 2 bases and J shed 3 bases, with 11 bases lying between them. The CDR3 is made up of 15 amino acids. The CDR3 nucleotides are TGTGCCAGCAGCTTACCGACAGGTTCCAATCAGCCCCAGCATTTT. Its translation is CASSLPTGSNQPQHF.

The chain combines TRBV6-5 with TRBJ2-3, with 12 bases lining up with TRBD2. CDR3 length: 14 residues. V lost 6 bases and J lost 5; bases outside the gene matches: 3. The germline V gene has CDR1 MNHEY and CDR2 SVGAGI. In DNA, the CDR3 is TGTGCCAGCAGGCTAGCGGGGGGGAGAGATACGCAGTATTTT. Amino acids: CASRLAGGRDTQYF.

The chain employs TRBV11-3 and TRBJ2-7; perhaps TRBD2 as D (5 bases). Trimming removed 1 base at V and 8 bases at J, with 12 bases between. CDR1 and CDR2 from the germline V gene are SGHNT and YENEEA. The CDR3 contains 13 residues. The CDR3 spells CASSLGITGKQYF. The DNA for the CDR3 is TGTGCCAGCAGCTTAGGCATTACGGGGAAGCAGTACTTC.

This clone showed up just once. V usage is TRBV19 and J usage is TRBJ2-7; tentatively, D is TRBD1 (6 bases). This CDR3 has 15 amino acids. V shed 5 bases and J shed 2 bases, with 16 bases lying between them. CDR1 and CDR2 from the germline V gene are LNHDA and SQIVND (reference sequence). The CDR3 reads CASSRSDSPTYEQYF. The CDR3 nucleotides are TGTGCCAGTAGTCGGTCGGACAGTCCGACCTACGAGCAGTACTTC.

The chain combines TRBV7-9 with TRBJ1-6, with TRBD1 matching over 9 bases. The CDR3 has 17 residues. Germline CDR1 SEHNR, CDR2 FQNEAQ (reference sequence). The V segment lost 5 bases and the J segment 3 bases; nucleotides outside the gene matches: 8. CDR3 protein: CASSEQGAGFYNSPLHF. The DNA of the CDR3 is TGTGCCAGCAGCGAACAGGGGGCCGGTTTCTATAATTCACCCCTCCACTTT.

The V gene is TRBV6-1, the J gene TRBJ2-5; D is possibly TRBD2 (6 bases). Germline CDR1 and CDR2: MNHNS and SASEGT. The CDR3 has 14 amino acids. V lost 6 bases and J 2 bases, leaving 13 bases between the germline ends. This chain's CDR3 is CASRLGLPQETQYF. In DNA, the CDR3 is TGTGCCAGCAGACTAGGACTACCTCAAGAGACCCAGTACTTC.

This chain connects TRBV7-9 to TRBJ2-2; the match to TRBD1 covers 9 bases. This CDR3 contains 15 residues. V dropped 5 bases and J dropped 6; count of bases not matched to a gene: 7. In germline, CDR1 is SEHNR, CDR2 FQNEAQ (reference sequence). The CDR3 coding sequence is TGTGCCAGCAGCCCCGGGACAGGGTTATCCGGGGAGCTGTTTTTT. Translating it yields CASSPGTGLSGELFF. Supplemented by reference TRBV7-9 and TRBJ2-2, the full variable domain reads DTGVSQNPRHKITKRGQNVTFRCDPISEHNRLYWYRQTLGQGPEFLTYFQNEAQLEKSRLLSDRFSAERPKGSFSTLEIQRTEQGDSAMYLCASSPGTGLSGELFFGEGSRLTVL.

This CDR3 is CASSLFGGGTETQYF. The CDR3 nucleotides read TGTGCCAGCAGCTTATTTGGCGGGGGGACTGAGACCCAGTACTTC. The chain recombines TRBV7-2 with TRBJ2-5, with 8 bases identical to TRBD2. V lost 2 bases and J lost 5; bases outside the gene matches: 7. CDR3 length: 15 amino acids. Germline assignment: CDR1 SGHTA and CDR2 FQGNSA.